This passage covers 27 T cell receptor beta chains from one sample sequenced in a study of cytomegalovirus exposure and HLA in healthy donors. The assay was immunoSEQ multiplex PCR, and TCRdb's table has in-frame clones only and misses some. The sample lists roughly 220,000 clones, around nine tenths occurring once. Sequencing input: PBMCs. The source is a woman younger than 35 in good health and CMV-seronegative.

V gene TRBV2 combines with J gene TRBJ1-1, with D unresolved. The CDR3 totals 16 residues. Trimming took 8 bases from V and 4 from J, leaving 23 bases between them. The germline V gene encodes CDR1 SNHLY and CDR2 FYNNEI. The chain's CDR3 is CASRPWASFMGTEAFF. The CDR3 DNA sequence: TGTGCCAGCCGCCCCTGGGCCAGTTTTATGGGCACTGAAGCTTTCTTT. Full variable domain (missing parts from reference TRBV2 and TRBJ1-1): EPEVTQTPSHQVTQMGQEVILRCVPISNHLYFYWYRQILGQKVEFLVSFYNNEISEKSEIFDDQFSVERPDGSNFTLKIRSTKLEDSAMYFCASRPWASFMGTEAFFGQGTRLTVV.

The gene calls are TRBV19 and TRBJ1-3, with D maybe TRBD1 (6 bases). The V gene's germline CDR1 is LNHDA and CDR2 SQIVND (reference sequence). V was clipped by 5 bases and J by 5 bases, with 10 bases between them. The CDR3 has 13 amino acids. The CDR3, as DNA: TGTGCCAGTAGTGCAGGGGTTAGAAACACCATATATTTT. Translated, it gives CASSAGVRNTIYF.

The chain joins TRBV14 to TRBJ2-5, with a possible D match to TRBD2 (6 bases). The CDR3 spans 16 residues. Trimming stripped 0 bases from V and 7 bases from J, with 18 bases between. Germline V CDR1 and CDR2: SGHDN, FVKESK. CDR3 sequence (DNA): TGTGCCAGCAGCCAAGAATGGGGGAGGATTGGCCGGACCCAGTACTTC. Amino acid sequence: CASSQEWGRIGRTQYF.

This chain connects TRBV23-1 to TRBJ1-1; D unresolved. TRBV23-1 is an ORF, with its function uncertain. The V end was cut by 9 bases, the J end by 11 bases, with 22 bases between. The CDR3 contains 13 residues. DNA for the CDR3: TGCGCCAGAGACGGTGAGGGCGCGAGAACGGCTTTCTTT. Encoded protein: CARDGEGARTAFF.

This rearrangement joins TRBV7-6 to TRBJ1-1; a weak D match, TRBD1 (6 bases). CDR1 and CDR2 from the germline V gene are SGHVS and FNYEAQ. The CDR3 runs 16 residues. V shed 1 base and J shed 1 base, with 13 bases lying between them. The CDR3 coding sequence is TGTGCCAGCAGCTTAGGGGTCCCAGGGGAGAACACTGAAGCTTTCTTT. This sequence encodes CASSLGVPGENTEAFF.

V gene TRBV5-1 combines with J gene TRBJ1-1, with TRBD1 as a possible D gene (5 bases). Germline CDR1 SGHRS, CDR2 YFSETQ. CDR3 size: 16 residues. Trimming shortened V by 4 bases and J by 0 bases, and 16 bases separated the two germline ends. The DNA for the CDR3 is TGCGCCAGCAGCCCACATACAGGCACGCTGAACACTGAAGCTTTCTTT. Its translation: CASSPHTGTLNTEAFF. Full variable domain (rest looked up from reference TRBV5-1 and TRBJ1-1): KAGVTQTPRYLIKTRGQQVTLSCSPISGHRSVSWYQQTPGQGLQFLFEYFSETQRNKGNFPGRFSGRQFSNSRSEMNVSTLELGDSALYLCASSPHTGTLNTEAFFGQGTRLTVV.

The V call is TRBV15, the J call TRBJ1-1; D uncertain. Per the germline V gene, CDR1 is LNHNV and CDR2 is YYDKDF (reference sequence). Trimming took 0 bases from V and 0 from J, leaving 2 bases between them. The CDR3 runs to 13 residues. The CDR3 DNA is TGTGCCACCAGCAGAGACTTGAACACTGAAGCTTTCTTT. It encodes CATSRDLNTEAFF.

V gene TRBV6-1 combines with J gene TRBJ2-3; 11 nucleotides align to TRBD2. Germline CDR1 is MNHNS and CDR2 is SASEGT. V was pared by 6 bases and J by 5 bases, with 7 bases of the junction left unmatched. The CDR3 loop spans 15 amino acids. The CDR3 DNA reads as TGTGCCAGCAGCCCCCCGGGACTAGCGGTAGATACGCAGTATTTT. The encoded protein is CASSPPGLAVDTQYF.

This chain joins TRBV4-1 and TRBJ1-1, with TRBD1 as a possible D gene (5 bases). The V gene lost 0 bases and the J gene lost 3 bases, with 8 bases spanning the gap. The length of the CDR3 is 14 residues. CDR1 and CDR2 (germline): MGHRA, YSYEKL. CDR3 sequence reads: CASSQDGGYTEAFF. CDR3 in DNA: TGCGCCAGCAGCCAAGATGGGGGGTACACTGAAGCTTTCTTT.

The CDR3 sequence is CASSLRGGRYTQYF. CDR3 coding DNA: TGTGCCAGCAGTCTCCGGGGAGGGCGATATACGCAGTATTTT. The chain employs TRBV27 and TRBJ2-3, with 7 bases lining up with TRBD2. The CDR3 sequence is 14 residues long. Trimming cost V 5 bases and J 7 bases; bases outside gene matches: 9. The V gene's germline CDR1 is MNHEY and CDR2 SMNVEV (reference sequence).

V and J are TRBV5-1 and TRBJ2-6; D is perhaps TRBD2 (6 bases). Germline V CDR1 and CDR2: SGHRS, YFSETQ. V was cut by 5 bases and J by 2 bases, with 17 bases left in between. This CDR3 has 17 amino acids. The CDR3 here is CASSSGVGIPGANVLTF. The CDR3 nucleotides read TGCGCCAGCAGTTCGGGGGTGGGGATTCCTGGGGCCAACGTCCTGACTTTC.

The chain's CDR3 is CASSVPLDAYEQYF. In nucleotides, the CDR3 is TGTGCCAGCAGCGTCCCCTTAGATGCCTACGAGCAGTACTTC. The V call is TRBV9, the J call TRBJ2-7; D not certain. V was cut by 2 bases and J by 2 bases, with 11 bases left in between. This CDR3 has 14 residues. Germline V lookup: CDR1 SGDLS, CDR2 YYNGEE.

This chain uses TRBV4-2 with TRBJ2-7, with 8 bases fitting TRBD1. Per germline, CDR1 LGHNA and CDR2 YNFKEQ. With 0 bases clipped from V and 2 bases from J, the junction kept 0 bases outside the gene matches. The CDR3 has 14 residues. The CDR3, as DNA: TGTGCCAGCAGCCAAGAGGGACAGGCCTACGAGCAGTACTTC. It codes for CASSQEGQAYEQYF.

This chain uses TRBV30 with TRBJ1-1, with D maybe TRBD1 (5 bases). Trimming took 4 bases from V and 6 from J, leaving 18 bases between them. Germline CDR1 GTSNPN, CDR2 SVGIG (reference sequence). The CDR3 has 14 residues. The CDR3 nucleotides are TGTGCCTGGACCCTAGGGGAGGTTTACTCTGAAGCTTTCTTT. This translates into CAWTLGEVYSEAFF.

The V gene is TRBV27, the J gene TRBJ1-5; 8 bases agree with TRBD1. The CDR3 is made up of 16 amino acids. V was clipped by 7 bases and J by 0 bases; unmatched bases: 8. Germline lookup yields CDR1 MNHEY and CDR2 SMNVEV (reference sequence). This CDR3 is CASTKTGEHSNQPQHF. DNA for the CDR3: TGTGCCAGCACCAAGACAGGGGAACATAGCAATCAGCCCCAGCATTTT.

The chain has TRBV7-9 and TRBJ2-7, with 7 bases lining up with TRBD1. The CDR3 contains 12 residues. Germline V gives CDR1 SEHNR, CDR2 FQNEAQ (reference sequence). V gave up 5 bases and J gave up 6 bases; unmatched junction bases: 4. This CDR3 reads CASSGSGGEQYF. The CDR3 DNA follows: TGTGCCAGCAGCGGCTCAGGGGGCGAGCAGTACTTC.

The genes are TRBV6-1 and TRBJ2-1; TRBD1 agrees at 9 bases. Germline V lookup: CDR1 MNHNS, CDR2 SASEGT. V was pared by 7 bases and J by 6 bases, with 7 bases of the junction left unmatched. This CDR3 has 14 residues. CDR3 sequence: CASTAGQGSNEQFF. Written as DNA, the CDR3 is TGTGCCAGCACGGCGGGACAGGGATCCAATGAGCAGTTCTTC.

The gene calls are TRBV27 and TRBJ2-3; TRBD2 agrees at 10 bases. Germline assignment: CDR1 MNHEY and CDR2 SMNVEV (reference sequence). J gave up 5 bases and V 0 bases, and 8 bases lay outside the gene matches. The CDR3 loop spans 17 amino acids. The CDR3 DNA follows: TGTGCCAGCAGTTTATCCTCCCTAGCGGGAGTTATAGATACGCAGTATTTT. This gives the protein CASSLSSLAGVIDTQYF.

The V call is TRBV6-1, the J call TRBJ2-1, with TRBD2 matching 10 bases. After removal of 1 base from V and 11 bases from J, the junction contained 8 bases not matched to a gene. The CDR3 consists of 15 residues. CDR1 MNHNS and CDR2 SASEGT come from the germline V gene. The CDR3 DNA is TGTGCCAGCAGTGAAGGGACTAGCGGCAGGGTTAAGCAGTTCTTC. Protein sequence: CASSEGTSGRVKQFF.

The gene calls are TRBV6-4 and TRBJ1-1; possibly TRBD1 for D (5 bases). The CDR3 sequence is 12 residues long. The V end lost 7 bases, the J end lost 2 bases, and 8 bases lay between the germline ends. Germline lookup yields CDR1 MRHNA and CDR2 SNTAGT. The CDR3 region is CASMGGNTEAFF. CDR3 nucleotides: TGTGCCAGCATGGGGGGTAACACTGAAGCTTTCTTT.

This clone has a single count. The genes are TRBV5-1 and TRBJ1-1, with 8 bases aligning to TRBD1. Germline assignment: CDR1 SGHRS and CDR2 YFSETQ. V lost 6 bases to trimming and J lost 3 bases; unmatched junction nucleotides: 13. The length of the CDR3 is 16 residues. In DNA, the CDR3 is TGCGCCAGCACCCACGAACAGGGGGGTAGACACACTGAAGCTTTCTTT. Its protein product is CASTHEQGGRHTEAFF.

J is TRBJ1-1 and V is TRBV7-6; tentatively, D is TRBD1 (6 bases). Looked up from germline, CDR1 is SGHVS and CDR2 is FNYEAQ. This CDR3 contains 16 residues. Between the trimmed V and J ends, which lost 5 bases and 4 bases, there was a span of 20 bases. In nucleotides, the CDR3 is TGTGCCAGCAGCCTGGGAGGGGGGGGATCGGTCACTGAAGCTTTCTTT. This codes for CASSLGGGGSVTEAFF.

The chain employs TRBV27 and TRBJ2-2, with D perhaps TRBD2 (6 bases). With 5 bases removed from V and 5 bases from J, the gap between germline ends came to 15 bases. The CDR3 sequence is 15 residues long. CDR1 MNHEY and CDR2 SMNVEV come from the germline V gene (reference sequence). The CDR3 DNA follows: TGTGCCAGCAGTCCCCTGACTAGTGGGACCGGGGAGCTGTTTTTT. Its protein is CASSPLTSGTGELFF.

CDR3 nucleotide sequence: TGTGCCTGGAGTTCCCCCCTGACAGGGGAGGTCCATCAGCCCCAGCATTTT. Protein product: CAWSSPLTGEVHQPQHF. The chain has TRBV30 and TRBJ1-5, with TRBD1 matching over 8 bases. Germline assignment: CDR1 GTSNPN and CDR2 SVGIG (reference sequence). This CDR3 is built from 17 residues. V trimming: 2 bases; J trimming: 5 bases; junction bases outside the gene matches: 14.

Regarding this clone: An end of the junction differs from the germline gene, which may be a read error. The chain joins TRBV7-7 to TRBJ1-4; weak D call: TRBD1 (6 bases). Germline-derived CDR1 and CDR2 are SSHAT and FNYEAQ (reference sequence). CDR3 size: 16 residues. The CDR3 loop is CASSPGGATPREKLFF. CDR3 nucleotide sequence: TGTGCTAGCAGCCCTGGGGGCGCCACTCCTCGGGAAAAACTGTTTTTT. Variable domain in full (rest from reference TRBV7-7 and TRBJ1-4): GAGVSQSPRYKVTKRGQDVTLRCDPISSHATLYWYQQALGQGPEFLTYFNYEAQPDKSGLPSDRFSAERPEGSISTLTIQRTEQRDSAMYRCASSPGGATPREKLFFGSGTQLSVL.

V and J are TRBV4-2 and TRBJ2-3; 8 nucleotides agree with TRBD2. From germline, CDR1 is LGHNA and CDR2 YNFKEQ. The CDR3 is 21 residues long. V trimming: 3 bases; J trimming: 0 bases; junction bases outside the gene matches: 20. The CDR3 nucleotides are TGTGCCAGCAGCCAGAACACGGGACTAGAAAAAGTAATTTCTAGCACAGATACGCAGTATTTT. Translation: CASSQNTGLEKVISSTDTQYF.

The chain combines TRBV9 with TRBJ2-7; 12 positions match TRBD1. In germline, CDR1 is SGDLS, CDR2 YYNGEE. The trim removed 3 bases at V and 4 bases at J, leaving 11 bases unmatched. The CDR3 has 17 residues. The CDR3 spells CASSGTRDRGPLYEQYF. In DNA, the CDR3 is TGTGCCAGCAGCGGGACTCGGGACAGGGGGCCCCTATACGAGCAGTACTTC.